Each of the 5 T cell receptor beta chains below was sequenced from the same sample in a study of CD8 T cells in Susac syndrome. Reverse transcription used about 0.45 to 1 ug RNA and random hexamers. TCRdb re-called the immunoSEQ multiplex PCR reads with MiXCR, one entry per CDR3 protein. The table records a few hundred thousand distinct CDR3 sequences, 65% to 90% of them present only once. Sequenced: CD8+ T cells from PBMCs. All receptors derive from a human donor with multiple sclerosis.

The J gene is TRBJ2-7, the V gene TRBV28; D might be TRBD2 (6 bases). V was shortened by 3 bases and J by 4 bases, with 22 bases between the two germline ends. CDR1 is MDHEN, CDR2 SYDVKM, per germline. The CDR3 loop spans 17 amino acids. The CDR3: CASSFPVYRERAYEQYF. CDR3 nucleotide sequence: TGTGCCAGCAGTTTCCCCGTCTACCGGGAGAGAGCTTACGAGCAGTACTTC.

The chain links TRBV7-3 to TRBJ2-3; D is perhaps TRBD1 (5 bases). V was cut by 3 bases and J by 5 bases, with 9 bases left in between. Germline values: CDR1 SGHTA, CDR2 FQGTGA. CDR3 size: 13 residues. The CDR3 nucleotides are TGTGCCAGCAGCTTCCTTGACAGAGATACGCAGTATTTT. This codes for CASSFLDRDTQYF.

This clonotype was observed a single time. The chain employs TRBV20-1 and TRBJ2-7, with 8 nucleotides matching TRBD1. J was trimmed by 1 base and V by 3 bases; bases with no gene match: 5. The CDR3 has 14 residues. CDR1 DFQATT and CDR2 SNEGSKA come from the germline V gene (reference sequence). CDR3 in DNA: TGCAGTGCTAGCTTACAGGGGGAATCCTACGAGCAGTACTTC. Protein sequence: CSASLQGESYEQYF.

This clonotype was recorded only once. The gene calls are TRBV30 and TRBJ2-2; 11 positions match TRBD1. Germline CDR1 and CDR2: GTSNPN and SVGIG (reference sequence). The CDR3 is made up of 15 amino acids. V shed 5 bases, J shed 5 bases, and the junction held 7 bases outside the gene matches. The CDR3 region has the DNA TGTGCCTGGCATACCGGGACAGGGGGGACCGGGGAGCTGTTTTTT. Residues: CAWHTGTGGTGELFF. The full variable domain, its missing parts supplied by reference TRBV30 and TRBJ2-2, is SQTIHQWPATLVQPVGSPLSLECTVEGTSNPNLYWYRQAAGRGLQLLFYSVGIGQISSEVPQNLSASRPQDRQFILSSKKLLLSDSGFYLCAWHTGTGGTGELFFGEGSRLTVL.

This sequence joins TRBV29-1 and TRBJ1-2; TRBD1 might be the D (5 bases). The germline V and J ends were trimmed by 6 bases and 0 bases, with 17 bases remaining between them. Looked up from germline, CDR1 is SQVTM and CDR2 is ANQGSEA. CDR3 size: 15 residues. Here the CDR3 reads CSVLGGGSTNYGYTF. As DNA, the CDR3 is TGCAGCGTCCTAGGTGGGGGGTCAACTAACTATGGCTACACCTTC. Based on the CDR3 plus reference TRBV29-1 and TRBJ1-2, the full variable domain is SAVISQKPSRDICQRGTSLTIQCQVDSQVTMMFWYRQQPGQSLTLIATANQGSEATYESGFVIDKFPISRPNLTFSTLTVSNMSPEDSSIYLCSVLGGGSTNYGYTFGSGTRLTVV.